These 26 T cell receptor beta chains came from one sample sequenced in a study of cytomegalovirus exposure and HLA in healthy donors. The PCR used 60 Vbeta and 13 Jbeta primers. Only in-frame clones appear in the TCRdb table, and some are missing; sequencing was by immunoSEQ multiplex PCR. This table holds some 140,000 clones, around 75% found once. The source material was PBMCs. The receptors shown here come from a man aged 30 to 45 in good health and CMV-seropositive.

The chain couples TRBV29-1 to TRBJ1-5, with 7 nucleotides matching TRBD1. J gave up 6 bases and V 4 bases, and 9 bases lay outside the gene matches. The CDR3 runs to 14 residues. Germline lookup yields CDR1 SQVTM and CDR2 ANQGSEA. The CDR3 region has the DNA TGCAGCGTTGGGCAGGGGGTATCCAGTCAGCCCCAGCATTTT. Translation: CSVGQGVSSQPQHF.

The genes are TRBV7-2 and TRBJ1-1, with 7 bases aligning to TRBD1. The CDR3 has 14 amino acids. V shed 4 bases, J shed 0 bases, and the junction held 2 bases outside the gene matches. The germline V gene encodes CDR1 SGHTA and CDR2 FQGNSA. CDR3 in DNA: TGTGCCAGCAGCTGGACAGGATTGAACACTGAAGCTTTCTTT. It codes for CASSWTGLNTEAFF.

V usage is TRBV29-1 and J usage is TRBJ1-1, with D perhaps TRBD1 (6 bases). Germline V lookup: CDR1 SQVTM, CDR2 ANQGSEA. Deletions cut 3 bases from V and 4 bases from J, with 9 bases between. The CDR3 runs 12 residues. CDR3 DNA sequence: TGCAGCGTTGAGGGGGGGGCCACTGAAGCTTTCTTT. Residues: CSVEGGATEAFF. Drawing the rest from reference TRBV29-1 and TRBJ1-1, the complete variable domain is SAVISQKPSRDICQRGTSLTIQCQVDSQVTMMFWYRQQPGQSLTLIATANQGSEATYESGFVIDKFPISRPNLTFSTLTVSNMSPEDSSIYLCSVEGGATEAFFGQGTRLTVV.

V usage is TRBV4-2 and J usage is TRBJ1-4; 7 nucleotides line up with TRBD1. Germline assignment: CDR1 LGHNA and CDR2 YNFKEQ. V trimming: 1 base; J trimming: 7 bases; junction bases outside the gene matches: 6. The CDR3 has 15 amino acids. For the CDR3, the DNA is TGTGCCAGCAGCCAAGGTACAGGGGTAGTTGAAAAACTGTTTTTT. Its protein product is CASSQGTGVVEKLFF.

The rearrangement uses TRBV6-5 and TRBJ1-5, with D hard to call. The V gene's germline CDR1 is MNHEY and CDR2 SVGAGI. The CDR3 totals 14 residues. Trimming took 5 bases from V and 2 from J, leaving 10 bases between them. The CDR3 DNA sequence: TGTGCCAGCAGTGAAGAAAGAGGCAATCAGCCCCAGCATTTT. It yields the protein CASSEERGNQPQHF.

The chain employs TRBV28 and TRBJ1-5; D gene ambiguous. This CDR3 spans 11 amino acids. Germline V lookup: CDR1 MDHEN, CDR2 SYDVKM. V was clipped by 4 bases and J by 5 bases, with 3 bases between them. This CDR3 reads CASSSHQPQHF. The DNA of the CDR3 is TGTGCCAGCAGTTCTCATCAGCCCCAGCATTTT.

The DNA for the CDR3 is TGTGCCAGCAGTTTATCTAGGATGTCGGCAGGCGATCAGCCCCAGCATTTT. Translation: CASSLSRMSAGDQPQHF. The chain employs TRBV27 and TRBJ1-5; no clear D gene. Germline V gives CDR1 MNHEY, CDR2 SMNVEV (reference sequence). This CDR3 is 17 amino acids long. Trimming left V 0 bases short and J 5 bases short, with 17 bases between.

The chain has TRBV7-3 and TRBJ2-1; TRBD2 is a possible D gene (5 bases). Germline V gives CDR1 SGHTA, CDR2 FQGTGA. Trimming shortened V by 1 base and J by 10 bases, and 11 bases separated the two germline ends. The CDR3 totals 13 residues. The CDR3 region has the DNA TGTGCCAGCAGCTTAAGAGGCCCGGGGGAGCAGTTCTTC. It encodes CASSLRGPGEQFF.

The CDR3 here is CAWSPQHAQGAGEAFF. CDR3 nucleotide sequence: TGTGCCTGGAGTCCTCAGCACGCACAGGGGGCGGGTGAAGCTTTCTTT. The V call is TRBV30, the J call TRBJ1-1; the match to TRBD1 covers 9 bases. CDR1 and CDR2 from the germline V gene are GTSNPN and SVGIG (reference sequence). The CDR3 runs 16 residues. Trimming removed 2 bases from V and 7 bases from J; junction bases left unmatched: 14.

Worth noting for this clone: Because it lacks the conserved phenylalanine or tryptophan at the end, this CDR3 is likely a read error. This rearrangement joins TRBV6-5 to TRBJ1-2; TRBD1 matches at 10 bases. The trim removed 6 bases at V and 5 bases at J, leaving 6 bases unmatched. Germline-derived CDR1 and CDR2 are MNHEY and SVGAGI. The CDR3 runs to 14 residues. This CDR3 reads CASRATGGAYGYTS. CDR3 coding DNA: TGTGCCAGCAGAGCGACAGGGGGCGCATATGGCTACACCTCC.

The chain couples TRBV13 to TRBJ2-1; perhaps TRBD1 as D (5 bases). Looked up from germline, CDR1 is PRHDT and CDR2 is FYEKMQ (reference sequence). This CDR3 region has 14 residues. The germline V and J ends were trimmed by 3 bases and 7 bases, with 13 bases remaining between them. The CDR3 protein is CASSFSRGANEQFF. The DNA of the CDR3 is TGTGCCAGCAGCTTCAGTAGGGGCGCGAATGAGCAGTTCTTC. Based on the CDR3 plus reference TRBV13 and TRBJ2-1, the full variable domain is AAGVIQSPRHLIKEKRETATLKCYPIPRHDTVYWYQQGPGQDPQFLISFYEKMQSDKGSIPDRFSAQQFSDYHSELNMSSLELGDSALYFCASSFSRGANEQFFGPGTRLTVL.

The gene calls are TRBV5-1 and TRBJ2-7; 9 bases match TRBD2. V shed 0 bases and J 2 bases; nucleotides not matched to a gene: 18. This CDR3 comprises 20 residues. Germline CDR1 reads SGHRS; CDR2 reads YFSETQ. The CDR3 DNA sequence: TGCGCCAGCAGCTTGGGGGCCGCAGGGTCAGAGACTAGCGGACCCTACGAGCAGTACTTC. This translates into CASSLGAAGSETSGPYEQYF.

This clone has more than one count but fewer than ten. The rearrangement links TRBV11-3 to TRBJ2-5; D possibly corresponds to TRBD1 (6 bases). Trimming stripped 4 bases from V and 7 bases from J, with 13 bases between. This CDR3 region has 13 residues. The germline V gene encodes CDR1 SGHNT and CDR2 YENEEA. CDR3 region: CASSSHRDRTQYF. The CDR3 DNA follows: TGTGCCAGCAGCTCCCACAGGGATAGGACCCAGTACTTC.

The rearrangement uses TRBV6-5 and TRBJ1-1; D is undetermined. Per germline, CDR1 MNHEY and CDR2 SVGAGI. V was pared by 2 bases and J by 3 bases, with 10 bases between. The CDR3 extends over 14 amino acids. The CDR3 DNA reads TGTGCCAGCAGTTACGATGGGAGGGACACTGAAGCTTTCTTT. The encoded protein is CASSYDGRDTEAFF.

The V and J genes are TRBV7-3 and TRBJ1-6; 9 nucleotides agree with TRBD1. The ends lost 4 bases at V and 9 bases at J; junction bases unmatched: 4. Looked up from germline, CDR1 is SGHTA and CDR2 is FQGTGA. This CDR3 contains 14 residues. The CDR3: CASSSRDRASPLHF. The CDR3 DNA is TGTGCCAGCAGCTCCCGGGACAGGGCTTCACCCCTCCACTTT.

CDR3 sequence (DNA): TGCGCCAGCAGCACCGGGACAGCTGGAAACACCATATATTTT. Translation gives CASSTGTAGNTIYF. The V and J genes are TRBV5-1 and TRBJ1-3, with 7 bases aligning to TRBD1. The CDR3 totals 14 residues. CDR1 and CDR2 (germline): SGHRS, YFSETQ. The trim removed 4 bases at V and 2 bases at J, leaving 3 bases unmatched.

V usage is TRBV19 and J usage is TRBJ1-5; tentatively, D is TRBD1 (6 bases). V lost 0 bases and J lost 3, with 15 bases in between. The germline V gene has CDR1 LNHDA and CDR2 SQIVND (reference sequence). The CDR3 extends over 17 amino acids. CDR3 in amino acids: CASSIDLRGDTNQPQHF. The CDR3 DNA reads TGTGCCAGTAGTATAGATTTGCGGGGGGACACCAATCAGCCCCAGCATTTT.

This clone has a single count. The chain combines TRBV5-4 with TRBJ1-6, with TRBD1 matching 7 bases. This CDR3 comprises 18 residues. V lost 3 bases, J lost 5 bases, and 14 bases stayed unmatched. Germline loops: CDR1 SGHNT, CDR2 YYREEE (reference sequence). The CDR3 sequence: CASSSPLGGASHNSPLHF. The CDR3, as DNA: TGTGCCAGCAGCTCTCCCCTAGGGGGCGCGAGTCATAATTCACCCCTCCACTTT.

The chain carries TRBV20-1 and TRBJ2-3; 8 bases match TRBD1. CDR1 is DFQATT and CDR2 is SNEGSKA in the germline V gene (reference sequence). CDR3 length: 11 amino acids. V lost 5 bases to trimming and J lost 5 bases; unmatched junction nucleotides: 0. Here the CDR3 DNA reads TGCAGTGCTGACAGGGGAGATACGCAGTATTTT. Encoded protein: CSADRGDTQYF.

The chain employs TRBV6-5 and TRBJ2-5; 9 bases match TRBD1. This CDR3 spans 13 amino acids. V lost 8 bases and J lost 5; bases outside the gene matches: 6. Germline assignment: CDR1 MNHEY and CDR2 SVGAGI. The CDR3 bases are TGTGCCAGCCGGGGACAGGGACCCGAGACCCAGTACTTC. Translation gives CASRGQGPETQYF.

The chain is built from TRBV7-9 and TRBJ2-3; D may be TRBD1 (6 bases). The germline V gene has CDR1 SEHNR and CDR2 FQNEAQ (reference sequence). V was clipped by 4 bases and J by 1 base, with 15 bases between them. CDR3 length: 16 amino acids. For the CDR3, the DNA is TGTGCCAGCAGCTATCACCAGGGGCCGGGCACAGATACGCAGTATTTT. Its translation: CASSYHQGPGTDTQYF.

The chain is built from TRBV7-9 and TRBJ1-1, with D possibly TRBD1 on 5 matching bases. Germline lookup yields CDR1 SEHNR and CDR2 FQNEAQ (reference sequence). V was trimmed by 3 bases and J by 4 bases, leaving 12 bases between them. This CDR3 contains 14 residues. The CDR3 here is CASSFPKTVTEAFF. Written as DNA, the CDR3 is TGTGCCAGCAGCTTCCCAAAGACAGTCACTGAAGCTTTCTTT. The complete variable domain, with remaining parts taken from reference TRBV7-9 and TRBJ1-1, reads DTGVSQNPRHKITKRGQNVTFRCDPISEHNRLYWYRQTLGQGPEFLTYFQNEAQLEKSRLLSDRFSAERPKGSFSTLEIQRTEQGDSAMYLCASSFPKTVTEAFFGQGTRLTVV.

This clone was observed a few times. The chain links TRBV9 to TRBJ1-2; D gene ambiguous. Deletions cut 2 bases from V and 7 bases from J, with 15 bases between. The CDR3 is 14 residues long. Germline assignment: CDR1 SGDLS and CDR2 YYNGEE. CDR3 coding DNA: TGTGCCAGCAGCGTCGGCGGGTCGCCTTTTGGCTACACCTTC. Encoded protein: CASSVGGSPFGYTF.

The chain is built from TRBV29-1 and TRBJ2-1; the match to TRBD2 covers 10 bases. CDR1 is SQVTM and CDR2 is ANQGSEA in the germline V gene. J gave up 4 bases and V 2 bases, and 2 bases lay outside the gene matches. CDR3 length equals 14 residues. Written as DNA, the CDR3 is TGCAGCGTTGAACTAGCGGGGGTTTACAATGAGCAGTTCTTC. Translation gives CSVELAGVYNEQFF.

The J gene is TRBJ2-3, the V gene TRBV19; 7 nucleotides agree with TRBD1. V dropped 10 bases and J dropped 9; count of bases not matched to a gene: 10. This CDR3 has 12 amino acids. Germline loops: CDR1 LNHDA, CDR2 SQIVND (reference sequence). CDR3: CATPPDRRTQYF. The CDR3 nucleotides read TGTGCCACTCCTCCGGACAGGAGAACGCAGTATTTT.

This clone came up a few times. The gene calls are TRBV6-5 and TRBJ2-7; D gene uncertain. V lost 0 bases and J 0 bases, leaving 6 bases between the germline ends. Germline CDR1 MNHEY, CDR2 SVGAGI. There are 14 residues in the CDR3. The CDR3 nucleotides are TGTGCCAGCAGTTACTCCACAGCCTCCTACGAGCAGTACTTC. Encoded protein: CASSYSTASYEQYF.